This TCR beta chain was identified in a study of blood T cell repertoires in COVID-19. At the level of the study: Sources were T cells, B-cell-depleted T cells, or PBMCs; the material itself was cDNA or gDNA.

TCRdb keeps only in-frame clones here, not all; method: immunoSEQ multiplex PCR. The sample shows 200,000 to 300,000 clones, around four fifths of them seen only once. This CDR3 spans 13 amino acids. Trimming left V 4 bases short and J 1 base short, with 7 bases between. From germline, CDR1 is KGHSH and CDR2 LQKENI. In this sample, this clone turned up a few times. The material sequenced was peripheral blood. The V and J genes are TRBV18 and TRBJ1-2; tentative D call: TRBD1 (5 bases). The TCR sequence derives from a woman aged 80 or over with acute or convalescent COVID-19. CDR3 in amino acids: CASSQDSNYGYTF. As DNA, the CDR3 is TGTGCCAGCTCACAAGACAGTAACTATGGCTACACCTTC.